The subject of this entry is one T cell receptor (beta chain). Its cognate antigen has yet to be identified. The sample holds no much larger clone one base away, and base qualities are not on file. Trimming at the junction amounts to 8 bases on V and 1 base on J, and the germline ends lie 14 bases apart. Measured from the cysteine to the phenylalanine, the CDR3 is 14 residues long. The read is trimmed to its CDR3 DNA, 42 bases read in frame from base 1. Taken from the germline V gene (reference sequence), the CDR1 and CDR2 loops are LGHDT and YNNKEL. Library generation was performed with the immunoSEQ multiplex PCR assay. TCR beta CDR3 sequencing was performed on DNA from the cultured, isolated CD4+ T cells. Per the original workflow: Non-productive TCR sequences were removed and reads were trimmed to the CDR3 region, keeping CDR3s of at least 7 amino acids. Antigen-specific clonotypes were identified using the MANAFEST web app by comparison of expansion in peptide wells against reference cultures. To be called positive, a clone needed expansion at FDR<0.05 compared with the reference and with all other wells, an odds ratio greater than 5, and a frequency greater than 0.1% in two replicate wells. Clonotypes significantly expanded in SARS-CoV-2 spike wells and in at least one common cold coronavirus spike condition were defined as cross-reactive. Using the stringdist R package, CDR3 similarity was measured by Levenshtein distance, and unrooted trees were constructed with ape in R 3.6.1. In TCRdb, the immuneACCESS table is reduced to in-frame sequences with V and J assigned. These tables do not hold every clone; where another copy was compared, an unresolved V gene accounts for under half, and the others remain unexplained. The DNA gave D and trimming, while V, J and clone size come from that table. The sample table lists 55,000 or so clones, around 67% of them with a count of one. Of the sample, around 20% falls within the top ten clones.

This sample was included in a study of vaccination effects on CD4 cells after COVID-19 (dated by TCRdb to between 2021 and 2022). For context, the study as a whole: Each participant got two doses of an mRNA SARS-CoV-2 vaccine, either BNT162b2 or mRNA-1273. In both COVID-19 convalescent patients and infection-naive vaccine recipients, the study compared SARS-CoV-2 spike-specific CD4+ TCR repertoires from before mRNA vaccination with those from after it. The full study included roughly 10 COVID-19 convalescent patients and a handful of SARS-CoV-2-naive healthy vaccine recipients. Cultures from other donors in the study were sequenced with the Oncomine TCR Beta short-read assay on an Illumina iSeq 100. Beyond this particular receptor, the publication reports: Only a small number of convalescent patients were included, and no early post-infection timepoints were available, which limited the study. In healthy vaccine recipients, vaccine-induced clones were almost all SARS-CoV-2 mono-reactive, with only 1 of 255 being cross-reactive with common cold coronaviruses. Both infection-induced and vaccine-induced clones contracted markedly at late post-vaccination timepoints, which is consistent with waning T cell responses.

The ViraFEST assay stimulated PBMC with viral peptide pools and then used TCR sequencing to identify antigen-specific CD4+ T cell clonotypes by expansion. After 10 to 11 days of culture, CD4+ T cells were isolated with the EasySep CD4+ T cell isolation kit. None of the healthy vaccine recipients had a prior SARS-CoV-2 infection, which was confirmed by nucleocapsid antibody tests that came back negative both before and after vaccination. About 2.1 million PBMC per well were cultured with around 10 ug/ml peptides in IMDM containing approximately 4.7% human AB serum, approximately 10 IU/ml IL-2 and gentamicin. Half of the culture medium was replaced with fresh IL-2-containing medium on days 3 and 7. Unless noted otherwise, every peptide stimulation condition was grown in triplicate wells. PBMC were separated from whole blood using Ficoll-Paque Plus gradient centrifugation and were then either cryopreserved at -140C or used fresh. Overlapping peptide pools spanned the spike proteins of SARS-CoV-2 and the common cold coronaviruses HCoV-NL63, HCoV-OC43 and HCoV-229E. Genomic DNA was extracted from cultured CD4+ T cells with the QIAamp micro DNA kit.

This TCR was recovered from a human donor who received a COVID-19 vaccine. The V and J segments used are TRBV3-1 (or the pseudogene TRBV3-2) and TRBJ1-2, with no confidently assigned D gene. Specimen: CD4+ T cells from PBMCs cultured with SARS-CoV-2 spike peptides, collected before COVID-19 vaccination. Interpreted using the paper, the cell subset or site label stands for: SARS-CoV-2 spike overlapping peptide pool stimulation. The encoded CDR3 is CASAPLRVNYGYTF. The bases are TGTGCCAGCGCACCCCTACGGGTTAACTATGGCTACACCTTC.